Listed below are T cell receptor beta chains from one sample, sequenced in a study of blood T cell repertoires in COVID-19. Only in-frame clones appear in the TCRdb table, and some are missing; sequencing was by immunoSEQ multiplex PCR. Of around 230,000 clones in the sample, 88% were seen once. Input material: PBMCs or T cells enriched from blood (not recorded which). Receptors were obtained from a woman in her 30s who had recovered from COVID-19. The CDR3 runs from the conserved cysteine through the conserved F or W. The order of the fields is clone size, J gene, V gene, CDR3 length, D gene, CDR3 protein, CDR3 DNA. D genes are given only for firm matches. Not all rows give a size; the values are once, few, many and, for expanded clones, a class.

abundance: NA; j_gene: TRBJ2-4; v_gene: TRBV5-6; len: 15; d_gene: NA; CDR3aa: CASSFGREAKNIQYF; CDR3nt: TGTGCCAGCAGCTTTGGTCGGGAGGCCAAAAACATTCAGTACTTC
abundance: few; j_gene: TRBJ1-6; v_gene: TRBV2; len: 15; d_gene: NA; CDR3aa: CATQHDQVLGSPLHF; CDR3nt: TGTGCCACCCAACACGACCAGGTTCTGGGTTCACCCCTCCACTTT
abundance: NA; j_gene: TRBJ2-7; v_gene: TRBV2; len: 12; d_gene: NA; CDR3aa: CASRGAAYEQYF; CDR3nt: TGTGCCAGCAGGGGGGCCGCCTACGAGCAGTACTTC
abundance: NA; j_gene: TRBJ2-1; v_gene: TRBV19; len: 15; d_gene: TRBD2; CDR3aa: CASSTLAGVYNEQFF; CDR3nt: TGTGCCAGTAGTACTTTAGCGGGGGTGTACAATGAGCAGTTCTTC
abundance: NA; j_gene: TRBJ1-2; v_gene: TRBV27; len: 15; d_gene: TRBD1; CDR3aa: CASSLSPGQNYGYTF; CDR3nt: TGTGCCAGCAGTTTATCGCCGGGACAGAACTATGGCTACACCTTC
abundance: NA; j_gene: TRBJ2-3; v_gene: TRBV3-1/TRBV3-2; len: 13; d_gene: NA; CDR3aa: CASSQEALDTQYF; CDR3nt: TGTGCCAGCAGCCAAGAGGCCCTGGATACGCAGTATTTT
abundance: NA; j_gene: TRBJ1-3; v_gene: TRBV19; len: 15; d_gene: NA; CDR3aa: CASTQTTTSGNTIYF; CDR3nt: TGTGCCAGTACTCAGACCACTACTTCTGGAAACACCATATATTTT
abundance: NA; j_gene: TRBJ1-3; v_gene: TRBV7-2; len: 12; d_gene: NA; CDR3aa: CASSVPGNTIYF; CDR3nt: TGTGCCAGCAGCGTTCCAGGAAACACCATATATTTT
abundance: NA; j_gene: TRBJ1-2; v_gene: TRBV27; len: 13; d_gene: NA; CDR3aa: CASSSGANYGYTF; CDR3nt: TGTGCCAGCAGTTCCGGGGCTAACTATGGCTACACCTTC
abundance: NA; j_gene: TRBJ2-1; v_gene: TRBV5-4; len: 16; d_gene: TRBD2; CDR3aa: CASSFERGGSYNEQFF; CDR3nt: TGTGCCAGCAGCTTTGAGCGGGGGGGCTCCTACAATGAGCAGTTCTTC
abundance: NA; j_gene: TRBJ2-3; v_gene: TRBV5-1; len: 14; d_gene: TRBD2; CDR3aa: CASSFAGGSDTQYF; CDR3nt: TGCGCCAGCAGCTTTGCGGGGGGGTCAGATACGCAGTATTTT
abundance: NA; j_gene: TRBJ2-3; v_gene: TRBV14; len: 15; d_gene: TRBD2; CDR3aa: CASLTGGRFTDTQYF; CDR3nt: TGTGCCAGCCTAACGGGGGGGCGTTTCACAGATACGCAGTATTTT
abundance: NA; j_gene: TRBJ2-3; v_gene: TRBV27; len: 19; d_gene: TRBD2; CDR3aa: CASSFRIAGGAVPPDTQYF; CDR3nt: TGTGCCAGCAGTTTTAGGATAGCGGGGGGCGCTGTACCTCCAGATACGCAGTATTTT
abundance: once; j_gene: TRBJ1-2; v_gene: TRBV6-5; len: 14; d_gene: TRBD1; CDR3aa: CASSRRQGGYGYTF; CDR3nt: TGTGCCAGCAGCCGCCGACAGGGGGGCTATGGCTACACCTTC
abundance: NA; j_gene: TRBJ1-1; v_gene: TRBV7-8; len: 14; d_gene: NA; CDR3aa: CASSPKRDSAEAFF; CDR3nt: TGTGCCAGCAGCCCAAAACGAGACAGTGCTGAAGCTTTCTTT
abundance: NA; j_gene: TRBJ1-5; v_gene: TRBV29-1; len: 13; d_gene: NA; CDR3aa: CSVVDSPNQPQHF; CDR3nt: TGCAGCGTGGTGGACAGCCCCAATCAGCCCCAGCATTTT
abundance: NA; j_gene: TRBJ1-2; v_gene: TRBV29-1; len: 11; d_gene: TRBD1; CDR3aa: CSASTGKGYTF; CDR3nt: TGCAGCGCCTCGACAGGGAAGGGCTACACCTTC
abundance: NA; j_gene: TRBJ1-5; v_gene: TRBV21-1; len: 14; d_gene: NA; CDR3aa: CASTTNDSNQPQHF; CDR3nt: TGTGCCAGCACCACAAATGATAGCAATCAGCCCCAGCATTTT
abundance: once; j_gene: TRBJ2-7; v_gene: TRBV2; len: 13; d_gene: NA; CDR3aa: CASSRGKGYEQYF; CDR3nt: TGTGCCAGCAGTCGGGGGAAAGGCTACGAGCAGTACTTC
abundance: NA; j_gene: TRBJ1-1; v_gene: TRBV15; len: 15; d_gene: TRBD1; CDR3aa: CATSRNPQGRTEAFF; CDR3nt: TGTGCCACCAGCAGAAACCCACAGGGGCGCACTGAAGCTTTCTTT
abundance: few; j_gene: TRBJ1-1; v_gene: TRBV18; len: 17; d_gene: NA; CDR3aa: CASSPGIAEGMNTEAFF; CDR3nt: TGTGCCAGCTCACCAGGTATAGCGGAGGGGATGAACACTGAAGCTTTCTTT
abundance: NA; j_gene: TRBJ2-5; v_gene: TRBV7-8; len: 12; d_gene: NA; CDR3aa: CASSFLQETQYF; CDR3nt: TGTGCCAGCAGCTTCTTGCAAGAGACCCAGTACTTC
abundance: NA; j_gene: TRBJ2-7; v_gene: TRBV15; len: 13; d_gene: TRBD1; CDR3aa: CATSSQQGYEQYF; CDR3nt: TGTGCCACCAGCTCTCAACAGGGGTACGAGCAGTACTTC
abundance: NA; j_gene: TRBJ1-1; v_gene: TRBV15; len: 16; d_gene: NA; CDR3aa: CATRPSVKAFDTEAFF; CDR3nt: TGTGCCACCAGACCCAGCGTGAAGGCGTTTGACACTGAAGCTTTCTTT
abundance: NA; j_gene: TRBJ2-7; v_gene: TRBV4-3; len: 15; d_gene: TRBD2; CDR3aa: CASSQDSSGVYEQYF; CDR3nt: TGCGCCAGCAGCCAAGATTCTAGCGGGGTCTACGAGCAGTACTTC
abundance: NA; j_gene: TRBJ1-1; v_gene: TRBV25-1; len: 14; d_gene: TRBD1; CDR3aa: CASTRTGRDTEAFF; CDR3nt: TGTGCCAGCACCCGGACAGGGAGGGACACTGAAGCTTTCTTT
abundance: NA; j_gene: TRBJ2-2; v_gene: TRBV7-2; len: 14; d_gene: NA; CDR3aa: CASSLDSNTGELFF; CDR3nt: TGTGCCAGCAGCTTAGACTCGAACACCGGGGAGCTGTTTTTT
abundance: NA; j_gene: TRBJ1-2; v_gene: TRBV29-1; len: 12; d_gene: TRBD1; CDR3aa: CSVGDRNYGYTF; CDR3nt: TGCAGCGTGGGGGACAGGAACTATGGCTACACCTTC
abundance: NA; j_gene: TRBJ2-7; v_gene: TRBV19; len: 15; d_gene: TRBD2; CDR3aa: CASSIGASGVDEQYF; CDR3nt: TGTGCCAGTAGTATAGGGGCTAGCGGGGTGGACGAGCAGTACTTC
abundance: NA; j_gene: TRBJ2-5; v_gene: TRBV19; len: 15; d_gene: TRBD2; CDR3aa: CASSVRLAGQETQYF; CDR3nt: TGTGCCAGTAGTGTTAGACTAGCGGGCCAAGAGACCCAGTACTTC
abundance: NA; j_gene: TRBJ1-1; v_gene: TRBV6-6; len: 12; d_gene: TRBD1; CDR3aa: CAIDSGGTEAFF; CDR3nt: TGTGCCATCGATTCAGGGGGCACTGAAGCTTTCTTT
abundance: NA; j_gene: TRBJ2-2; v_gene: TRBV7-9; len: 16; d_gene: NA; CDR3aa: CASSPLGPTGTGELFF; CDR3nt: TGTGCCAGCAGCCCCCTCGGCCCTACGGGTACCGGGGAGCTGTTTTTT
abundance: NA; j_gene: TRBJ1-2; v_gene: TRBV7-9; len: 12; d_gene: NA; CDR3aa: CASSLGSYGYTF; CDR3nt: TGTGCCAGCAGCTTGGGGAGCTATGGCTACACCTTC
abundance: NA; j_gene: TRBJ1-1; v_gene: TRBV7-9; len: 14; d_gene: NA; CDR3aa: CASSLAGQITEAFF; CDR3nt: TGTGCCAGCAGCTTAGCCGGACAGATCACTGAAGCTTTCTTT
abundance: NA; j_gene: TRBJ2-7; v_gene: TRBV27; len: 14; d_gene: TRBD1; CDR3aa: CASSKPGQFNEQYF; CDR3nt: TGTGCCAGCAGTAAACCGGGACAGTTCAACGAGCAGTACTTC
abundance: NA; j_gene: TRBJ2-7; v_gene: TRBV6-2/TRBV6-3; len: 16; d_gene: NA; CDR3aa: CASSHPKEGASYEQYF; CDR3nt: TGTGCCAGCAGCCACCCTAAGGAGGGGGCTTCCTACGAGCAGTACTTC
abundance: NA; j_gene: TRBJ1-1; v_gene: TRBV6-5; len: 16; d_gene: TRBD1; CDR3aa: CASSYSTGDPNTEAFF; CDR3nt: TGTGCCAGCAGTTACTCGACAGGGGACCCGAACACTGAAGCTTTCTTT
abundance: NA; j_gene: TRBJ2-7; v_gene: TRBV2; len: 15; d_gene: TRBD1; CDR3aa: CASSAGGTGAYEQYF; CDR3nt: TGTGCCAGCAGTGCGGGAGGGACAGGGGCCTACGAGCAGTACTTC
abundance: NA; j_gene: TRBJ2-2; v_gene: TRBV2; len: 14; d_gene: NA; CDR3aa: CASSYRGGTGELFF; CDR3nt: TGTGCCAGCAGTTACAGGGGGGGTACCGGGGAGCTGTTTTTT
abundance: NA; j_gene: TRBJ2-7; v_gene: TRBV4-3; len: 14; d_gene: TRBD2; CDR3aa: CASSRAGGVYEQYF; CDR3nt: TGCGCCAGCAGCCGGGCGGGGGGCGTCTACGAGCAGTACTTC
abundance: NA; j_gene: TRBJ2-1; v_gene: TRBV13; len: 18; d_gene: TRBD2; CDR3aa: CASSFRAEGLVPLGEQFF; CDR3nt: TGTGCCAGCAGCTTTAGGGCGGAGGGACTAGTTCCCTTAGGTGAGCAGTTCTTC
abundance: NA; j_gene: TRBJ2-1; v_gene: TRBV19; len: 15; d_gene: NA; CDR3aa: CASSIRGGSPNEQFF; CDR3nt: TGTGCCAGTAGTATTCGTGGGGGGTCCCCCAATGAGCAGTTCTTC
abundance: NA; j_gene: TRBJ2-1; v_gene: TRBV27; len: 15; d_gene: TRBD1; CDR3aa: CASSLISTGFGEQFF; CDR3nt: TGTGCCAGCAGTCTAATCTCGACAGGGTTCGGTGAGCAGTTCTTC
abundance: NA; j_gene: TRBJ2-2; v_gene: TRBV4-1; len: 20; d_gene: TRBD2; CDR3aa: CASSQLTGTRRSQNTGELFF; CDR3nt: TGCGCCAGCAGCCAGCTCACCGGGACTAGAAGGTCCCAGAACACCGGGGAGCTGTTTTTT
abundance: NA; j_gene: TRBJ1-5; v_gene: TRBV6-2/TRBV6-3; len: 14; d_gene: NA; CDR3aa: CASSLRQVNQPQHF; CDR3nt: TGTGCCAGCAGTCTTAGACAGGTTAATCAGCCCCAGCATTTT
abundance: NA; j_gene: TRBJ2-6; v_gene: TRBV3-1/TRBV3-2; len: 16; d_gene: TRBD1; CDR3aa: CASSQGDRVGANVLTF; CDR3nt: TGTGCCAGCAGCCAAGGGGACAGGGTAGGGGCCAACGTCCTGACTTTC
abundance: NA; j_gene: TRBJ1-4; v_gene: TRBV19; len: 14; d_gene: NA; CDR3aa: CASSLGATNEKLFF; CDR3nt: TGTGCCAGTAGTCTTGGGGCTACTAATGAAAAACTGTTTTTT
abundance: NA; j_gene: TRBJ2-1; v_gene: TRBV2; len: 16; d_gene: NA; CDR3aa: CASSTLAGGVWNEQFF; CDR3nt: TGTGCCAGCAGTACCCTCGCCGGCGGGGTGTGGAATGAGCAGTTCTTC
abundance: NA; j_gene: TRBJ2-1; v_gene: TRBV9; len: 14; d_gene: TRBD1; CDR3aa: CASSPRQGTGEQFF; CDR3nt: TGTGCCAGCAGCCCTCGACAGGGAACGGGTGAGCAGTTCTTC
abundance: NA; j_gene: TRBJ1-4; v_gene: TRBV4-3; len: 14; d_gene: NA; CDR3aa: CASSQEAQSEKLFF; CDR3nt: TGCGCCAGCAGCCAAGAGGCACAGAGCGAAAAACTGTTTTTT
abundance: NA; j_gene: TRBJ1-6; v_gene: TRBV5-1; len: 17; d_gene: TRBD1; CDR3aa: CASSMGQGRVRNSPLHF; CDR3nt: TGCGCCAGCAGCATGGGACAGGGACGGGTGCGGAATTCACCCCTCCACTTT
abundance: NA; j_gene: TRBJ2-7; v_gene: TRBV7-6; len: 13; d_gene: NA; CDR3aa: CASSFETGNEQYF; CDR3nt: TGTGCCAGCAGCTTTGAAACAGGGAACGAGCAGTACTTC